This section outlines one T cell receptor (beta chain) sequence together with its context. The junction departs from germline at one end; a sequencing error may be responsible. Different DNA sequences within this sample yield the same CDR3. The entry originates in a study of T cell changes during pregnancy in multiple sclerosis. Assay: immunoSEQ multiplex PCR; the TCRdb copy retains only in-frame clones and omits some. The sample holds fewer than 110,000 clones, about 90% seen once. The CDR3 has 15 residues. CDR1 is SGHAT, CDR2 FQDESV, per germline (reference sequence). The input for sequencing was peripheral blood, taken in the third trimester of pregnancy. The TCR comes from a female donor in good health, enrolled as a control in a pregnancy study. The rearrangement uses TRBV11-1 and TRBJ1-2; 9 bases map to TRBD1. The CDR3: CASSPGQGRGYGYTF. In nucleotides, the CDR3 is TGTGCCAGCAGCCCGGGACAGGGACGGGGCTATGGCTATACCTTC.